The 32 T cell receptor beta chains given below trace back to one sample, sequenced in a study of sequential checkpoint blockade in melanoma. Treatment of the sample: randomized to nivolumab then ipilimumab (arm A) or the reverse (arm B). Only in-frame clones appear in the TCRdb table, and some are missing; sequencing was by immunoSEQ multiplex PCR. This table holds some 40,000 clones, roughly 32% found once. This specimen consisted of tumor tissue (inferred from file names), obtained from a patient given nivolumab and ipilimumab in sequence. Source of these receptors: a human donor with melanoma.

The chain recombines TRBV19 with TRBJ1-1, with 7 bases lining up with TRBD1. The CDR3 loop spans 14 amino acids. From germline, CDR1 is LNHDA and CDR2 SQIVND (reference sequence). V dropped 1 base and J dropped 6; count of bases not matched to a gene: 5. As DNA, the CDR3 is TGTGCCAGTAGTATAGGGCAGGGGGTTGCTGAAGCTTTCTTT. It codes for CASSIGQGVAEAFF.

This clone was seen only a few times. The chain combines TRBV7-6 with TRBJ1-6, with D possibly matching TRBD1 (6 bases). The CDR3 has 15 amino acids. CDR1 and CDR2 (germline): SGHVS, FNYEAQ. V was clipped by 4 bases and J by 10 bases, with 17 bases between them. Written as DNA, the CDR3 is TGTGCCAGCAGCTCGAAGGGGGGGCCCGGGTCACCCCTCCACTTT. As protein: CASSSKGGPGSPLHF.

Remarks on this clone: This sample also contains other DNA sequences that code for the same CDR3. The rearrangement joins TRBV10-3 to TRBJ2-1; D is unresolved. CDR1 ENHRY and CDR2 SYGVKD come from the germline V gene. Trimming stripped 0 bases from V and 5 bases from J, with 2 bases between. The CDR3 spans 12 residues. CDR3 protein: CAISESNNEQFF. CDR3 nucleotides: TGTGCCATCAGTGAGTCCAACAATGAGCAGTTCTTC.

The gene calls are TRBV7-7 and TRBJ2-3; 10 bases match TRBD2. CDR1 SSHAT and CDR2 FNYEAQ come from the germline V gene (reference sequence). The CDR3 sequence is 16 residues long. V dropped 4 bases and J dropped 5; count of bases not matched to a gene: 9. CDR3 in DNA: TGTGCCAGCAGCTCCCGATCTAGCGGGGGAATAGATACGCAGTATTTT. Its translation is CASSSRSSGGIDTQYF.

This clone occurred a few times. This rearrangement joins TRBV6-8 to TRBJ2-5; possibly TRBD1 for D (7 bases). Germline values: CDR1 MNHGY, CDR2 SAAAGT. The CDR3 runs 13 residues. Trimming took 10 bases from V and 0 from J, leaving 12 bases between them. This CDR3 is CAMGGQYQETQYF. The CDR3 nucleotides read TGTGCCATGGGGGGACAGTACCAAGAGACCCAGTACTTC.

V usage is TRBV18 and J usage is TRBJ1-2; a possible D gene is TRBD1 (5 bases). V was trimmed by 6 bases and J by 0 bases, leaving 11 bases between them. Per the germline V gene, CDR1 is KGHSH and CDR2 is LQKENI. The CDR3 has 14 amino acids. CDR3 in DNA: TGTGCCAGCTCGCGGGGACTAGCTAACTATGGCTACACCTTC. It yields the protein CASSRGLANYGYTF. The whole variable domain, remainder taken from reference TRBV18 and TRBJ1-2, is NAGVMQNPRHLVRRRGQEARLRCSPMKGHSHVYWYRQLPEEGLKFMVYLQKENIIDESGMPKERFSAEFPKEGPSILRIQQVVRGDSAAYFCASSRGLANYGYTFGSGTRLTVV.

The V gene is TRBV4-1, the J gene TRBJ1-6; TRBD1 aligns across 7 bases. The germline CDR1 and CDR2 sequences are MGHRA and YSYEKL. With V trimmed by 1 base and J by 14 bases, 5 bases remained unmatched. The CDR3 has 13 residues. CDR3 protein: CASSQAAGGSLHF. CDR3 bases: TGCGCCAGCAGCCAAGCGGCAGGGGGATCCCTCCACTTT.

The chain joins TRBV6-8 to TRBJ2-5; tentatively, D is TRBD1 or TRBD2 (6 bases each). V shed 2 bases and J shed 4 bases, with 17 bases lying between them. The V gene's germline CDR1 is MNHGY and CDR2 SAAAGT. CDR3 length equals 16 residues. In DNA form, the CDR3 reads TGTGCCAGCAGTTACGGACAAGGGGGGCGGGGAGAGACCCAGTACTTC. Encoded protein: CASSYGQGGRGETQYF.

The chain carries TRBV11-3 and TRBJ1-5; perhaps TRBD1 as D (5 bases). V lost 7 bases, J lost 4 bases, and 14 bases lay in between. The CDR3 has 14 amino acids. The germline CDR1 and CDR2 sequences are SGHNT and YENEEA. The DNA for the CDR3 is TGTGCCAGCACCCCTACAGCAGGGAATCAGCCCCAGCATTTT. It translates to CASTPTAGNQPQHF.

The CDR3 is CASSEGSGLGYGYTF. As DNA, the CDR3 is TGCGCCAGCAGCGAAGGATCGGGGCTCGGTTATGGCTACACCTTC. The V gene is TRBV1, the J gene TRBJ1-2. TRBV1 is an annotated pseudogene. The CDR3 covers 15 residues.

The CDR3 coding sequence is TGTGCCAGCAGCTCTCGGACAGGGGATCTTAATTCACCCCTCCACTTT. Translated: CASSSRTGDLNSPLHF. The gene calls are TRBV7-6 and TRBJ1-6, with 9 bases lining up with TRBD1. This CDR3 contains 16 residues. V shed 4 bases and J 6 bases; nucleotides not matched to a gene: 7. CDR1 and CDR2 (germline): SGHVS, FNYEAQ.

This clone has just a few counts. This chain uses TRBV9 with TRBJ2-3; a weak D match, TRBD1 (6 bases). Trimming stripped 7 bases from V and 5 bases from J, with 14 bases between. The germline V gene encodes CDR1 SGDLS and CDR2 YYNGEE. This CDR3 region has 13 residues. This CDR3 is CASSWGQEDTQYF. As DNA, the CDR3 is TGTGCCAGCTCCTGGGGGCAGGAAGATACGCAGTATTTT. The full variable domain, its missing parts supplied by reference TRBV9 and TRBJ2-3, is DSGVTQTPKHLITATGQRVTLRCSPRSGDLSVYWYQQSLDQGLQFLIQYYNGEERAKGNILERFSAQQFPDLHSELNLSSLELGDSALYFCASSWGQEDTQYFGPGTRLTVL.

The table lists this clone with a few counts. The chain carries TRBV9 and TRBJ1-2, with 8 positions matching TRBD1. The ends lost 0 bases at V and 4 bases at J; junction bases unmatched: 14. The V gene's germline CDR1 is SGDLS and CDR2 YYNGEE. The CDR3 covers 18 residues. The CDR3 DNA is TGTGCCAGCAGCGTAGCTGCAGCGGAGACAGGGGCGCGCTATGGCTACACCTTC. Its translation is CASSVAAAETGARYGYTF.

The chain employs TRBV11-3 and TRBJ2-2; tentatively, D is TRBD2 (6 bases). The V gene's germline CDR1 is SGHNT and CDR2 YENEEA. V was shortened by 5 bases and J by 5 bases, with 15 bases between the two germline ends. This CDR3 has 15 residues. The CDR3 region has the DNA TGTGCCAGCAGCCCCGGGACTTCCAGGACCGGGGAGCTGTTTTTT. Encoded protein: CASSPGTSRTGELFF.

The CDR3 nucleotides are TGTGCCAGCAGTTACTCTTCCGACAGGGGGGGGTGGACCCAGTACTTC. Protein sequence: CASSYSSDRGGWTQYF. This rearrangement joins TRBV6-8 to TRBJ2-5, with 9 bases lining up with TRBD1. Germline V lookup: CDR1 MNHGY, CDR2 SAAAGT. The V and J ends lost 0 bases and 7 bases, in that order; junction bases with no gene match: 9. The CDR3 spans 16 residues.

V gene TRBV5-1 combines with J gene TRBJ2-3, with TRBD2 matching over 12 bases. Germline CDR1 is SGHRS and CDR2 is YFSETQ. J gave up 4 bases and V 4 bases, and 4 bases lay outside the gene matches. The CDR3 length is 15 residues. The CDR3 protein is CASSRTSGVPDTQYF. The DNA for the CDR3 is TGCGCCAGCAGCCGGACTAGCGGGGTCCCAGATACGCAGTATTTT.

The chain recombines TRBV5-1 with TRBJ2-2; D uncertain. CDR3 length: 15 residues. Trimming shortened V by 0 bases and J by 0 bases, and 6 bases separated the two germline ends. Germline V gene sequence: CDR1 SGHRS, CDR2 YFSETQ. The CDR3 DNA reads TGCGCCAGCAGCTTGGAGACGGCGAACACCGGGGAGCTGTTTTTT. Translation gives CASSLETANTGELFF.

The rearrangement uses TRBV19 and TRBJ2-2; D not resolved. Germline V gene sequence: CDR1 LNHDA, CDR2 SQIVND (reference sequence). The CDR3 runs 12 residues. Trimming removed 1 base at V and 7 bases at J, with 4 bases between. CDR3 in DNA: TGTGCCAGTAGTATAGGTGTCGGGGAGCTGTTTTTT. Protein product: CASSIGVGELFF.

The V gene is TRBV10-2, the J gene TRBJ2-1, with a tentative D call TRBD2 (6 bases). Looked up from germline, CDR1 is WSHSY and CDR2 is SAAADI. V was trimmed by 3 bases and J by 4 bases, leaving 10 bases between them. The CDR3 is 14 amino acids. The CDR3: CASSEGGLYNEQFF. In nucleotides, the CDR3 is TGCGCCAGCAGTGAAGGCGGACTATACAATGAGCAGTTCTTC.

The chain couples TRBV6-8 to TRBJ2-5; D is unclear. Germline V gene lookup returns CDR1 MNHGY and CDR2 SAAAGT. V lost 4 bases to trimming and J lost 7 bases, with 19 bases between them. The CDR3 is made up of 15 amino acids. CDR3: CASSSVTTGLWTQYF. The CDR3 DNA reads as TGTGCCAGCAGTTCTGTTACTACTGGCCTATGGACCCAGTACTTC.

This clone was detected only a few times. The chain employs TRBV6-9 and TRBJ2-3; D is tentatively TRBD1 or TRBD2 (5 bases each). The CDR3 contains 11 residues. Germline V CDR1 and CDR2: MNHGY, SVAAGI. V lost 5 bases, J lost 10 bases, and 10 bases lay in between. DNA for the CDR3: TGTGCCAGCAGTAAGAGGGGTGCGCAGTATTTT. Translation gives CASSKRGAQYF.

This clone has at least ten counts. This chain uses TRBV11-3 with TRBJ1-5, with 9 bases aligning to TRBD1. V gave up 3 bases and J gave up 6 bases; unmatched junction bases: 9. In germline, CDR1 is SGHNT, CDR2 YENEEA. CDR3 length: 16 amino acids. Written as DNA, the CDR3 is TGTGCCAGCAGCTTGGGACTGGACAGGGGCACTCAGCCCCAGCATTTT. Its protein is CASSLGLDRGTQPQHF.

The rearrangement joins TRBV19 to TRBJ1-5, with D possibly TRBD1 on 6 matching bases. The CDR3 spans 16 residues. Germline CDR1 and CDR2: LNHDA and SQIVND (reference sequence). Trimming removed 6 bases from V and 1 base from J, with 16 bases in between. DNA for the CDR3: TGTGCCAGTAGGACTAAACAGGGATTGAGCAATCAGCCCCAGCATTTT. Translated, it gives CASRTKQGLSNQPQHF.

The CDR3 reads CASSLVSGQMTPDTQYF. The CDR3 nucleotides are TGTGCCAGCAGCTTAGTCTCGGGACAGATGACCCCAGATACGCAGTATTTT. The rearrangement joins TRBV11-3 to TRBJ2-3; 7 bases line up with TRBD1. J lost 4 bases, V lost 1 base, and 11 bases had no gene match. Germline-derived CDR1 and CDR2 are SGHNT and YENEEA. This CDR3 has 17 amino acids.

The chain links TRBV4-1 to TRBJ1-1; tentatively, D is TRBD1 (5 bases). The CDR3 contains 14 residues. Trimming stripped 1 base from V and 10 bases from J, with 16 bases between. Germline assignment: CDR1 MGHRA and CDR2 YSYEKL. CDR3 protein: CASSQGQARQGAFF. The CDR3 DNA sequence: TGCGCCAGCAGCCAAGGACAAGCCCGGCAGGGAGCTTTCTTT.

Written as DNA, the CDR3 is TGTGCCAGTAGCTCCCCCGGGACTCCCGTTTGGTATGGCTACACCTTC. Protein: CASSSPGTPVWYGYTF. The chain employs TRBV19 and TRBJ1-2, with D tentatively TRBD1 (5 bases). V was cut by 6 bases and J by 5 bases, with 22 bases left in between. Germline CDR1 reads LNHDA; CDR2 reads SQIVND (reference sequence). CDR3 length equals 16 residues.

This clone showed up just a few times. The V call is TRBV6-8, the J call TRBJ2-7; 7 bases align to TRBD1. This CDR3 contains 13 residues. CDR1 and CDR2 (germline): MNHGY, SAAAGT. The trim removed 6 bases at V and 5 bases at J, leaving 7 bases unmatched. CDR3 DNA sequence: TGTGCCAGCAGCAGACAGGGTTCCCACGAGCAGTACTTC. Protein: CASSRQGSHEQYF.

The chain joins TRBV6-8 to TRBJ2-7, with D possibly called TRBD1 or TRBD2 (5 bases each). The germline V gene encodes CDR1 MNHGY and CDR2 SAAAGT. V was cut by 8 bases and J by 2 bases, with 16 bases left in between. The length of the CDR3 is 14 residues. In nucleotides, the CDR3 is TGTGCCAGCGGCCCTCGTATGGGGGCCTACGAGCAGTACTTC. Amino acids: CASGPRMGAYEQYF.

This clone was observed at least ten times. The chain uses TRBV6-8 and TRBJ2-4; 7 positions match TRBD2. The V segment lost 0 bases and the J segment 3 bases; nucleotides outside the gene matches: 2. This CDR3 contains 15 residues. CDR1 is MNHGY, CDR2 SAAAGT, per germline. CDR3 sequence: CASSYSSGGKNIQYF. For the CDR3, the DNA is TGTGCCAGCAGTTACTCGTCGGGGGGCAAAAACATTCAGTACTTC.

The chain couples TRBV6-8 to TRBJ1-3; the D gene is possibly TRBD1 (5 bases). The CDR3 is made up of 16 amino acids. Looked up from germline, CDR1 is MNHGY and CDR2 is SAAAGT. The V and J ends lost 2 bases and 5 bases respectively, with 16 bases between them. As DNA, the CDR3 is TGTGCCAGCAGTTACCTTAGGGACTCTCGAAGAAACACCATATATTTT. Protein product: CASSYLRDSRRNTIYF.

The table lists this clone with a few counts. The chain recombines TRBV11-3 with TRBJ1-2; no clear D gene. CDR3 length: 16 amino acids. The germline V gene encodes CDR1 SGHNT and CDR2 YENEEA. V lost 1 base, J lost 6 bases, and 18 bases lay in between. CDR3 nucleotide sequence: TGTGCCAGCAGCTTAGGACTTTTGGGTTCTCACGATGGCTACACCTTC. Translation gives CASSLGLLGSHDGYTF. The whole variable domain, filled in from reference TRBV11-3 and TRBJ1-2, reads EAGVVQSPRYKIIEKKQPVAFWCNPISGHNTLYWYLQNLGQGPELLIRYENEEAVDDSQLPKDRFSAERLKGVDSTLKIQPAELGDSAVYLCASSLGLLGSHDGYTFGSGTRLTVV.

In its sample, this clone was seen a few times. The chain employs TRBV6-8 and TRBJ1-1; unclear D gene. Germline V lookup: CDR1 MNHGY, CDR2 SAAAGT. This CDR3 comprises 15 residues. The germline V and J ends were trimmed by 7 bases and 4 bases, with 19 bases remaining between them. The CDR3 region has the DNA TGTGCCAGCACCTTTGCGAGTCCGGAGGGCACTGAAGCTTTCTTT. Its translation is CASTFASPEGTEAFF.